The sample holds one count of the clone carrying this T cell receptor (beta chain). Its antigen is unknown. These data belong to a study of vaccination and CD4 T cells after COVID-19. Study at large: Overlapping spike pools from SARS-CoV-2 and HCoV-NL63, HCoV-OC43 and HCoV-229E served as culture stimuli. Control cultures, each given a CEFX pool, an HIV-1 Nef pool, or no peptide, were included.

Findings and caveats of the study: SARS-CoV-2-reactive clonotype medians increased from about 20 to 38, not significantly.

The Oncomine TCR Beta short-read assay sequenced DNA from cultured CD4+ T cells. Extraction of genomic DNA was performed on cultured CD4+ T cells. A single record per CDR3 protein comes from TCRdb applying MiXCR to the PCR reads. Of some 21,000 distinct CDR3 sequences in the sample, around 35% were seen once. Trimming removed 6 bases from V and 10 bases from J, with 12 bases in between. The CDR3 sequence is 10 residues long. The germline V gene encodes CDR1 GTSNPN and CDR2 SVGIG (reference sequence). The treatment is: roughly 11-day PBMC culture with coronavirus spike peptide pools or control peptides (ViraFEST assay).

The rearrangement links TRBV30 to TRBJ1-1; D might be TRBD1 (5 bases). The TCR comes from a human donor who had recovered from COVID-19. The material was CD4+ T cells from blood, cultured in vitro, obtained before SARS-CoV-2 vaccination. The CDR3 nucleotides are TGTGCCTGCCTGGCGGGGGGAGCTTTCTTT. Translating it yields CACLAGGAFF.